What follows are 23 T cell receptor beta chains derived from one specimen sequenced in a study of Ad26.COV2.S vaccination and SARS-CoV-2 variants. Noted treatment: roughly 19 received Ad26.COV2.S at low or high dose, single or two shots; about 5 received placebo; per-sample allocation not given. Collection of the samples took place on day 63 after the first injection of vaccine or placebo. Repertoires were generated with immunoSEQ multiplex PCR, while TCRdb's copy carries only in-frame clones and drops some. This sample has 200,000 to 250,000 clones, with more than 75% found just once. This material consisted of peripheral blood, taken in a trial of Ad26.COV2.S vaccine versus placebo. Every receptor here comes from a person aged 18 to 65 who received the Ad26.COV2.S COVID-19 vaccine or a placebo.

The gene calls are TRBV29-1 and TRBJ1-3, with D unclear. The CDR3 spans 13 residues. The V gene's germline CDR1 is SQVTM and CDR2 ANQGSEA. The V gene lost 3 bases and the J gene lost 4 bases, with 10 bases spanning the gap. DNA of the CDR3: TGCAGCGTTGAGGTCGGGCTAGGAAACACCATATATTTT. Encoded protein: CSVEVGLGNTIYF.

This clone has more than one count but fewer than ten. The rearrangement uses TRBV23-1 and TRBJ2-2, with 8 bases identical to TRBD1. TRBV23-1 is known as an ORF, though its function is uncertain. Trimming took 5 bases from V and 5 from J; bases not matched to a gene: 1. The CDR3 runs to 13 residues. CDR3 residues: CASSGQGTGELFF. CDR3 coding DNA: TGCGCCAGCAGTGGACAGGGAACCGGGGAGCTGTTTTTT.

The gene calls are TRBV7-9 and TRBJ2-7; 7 bases are shared with TRBD1. The CDR3 runs to 14 residues. V shed 4 bases and J 2 bases; nucleotides not matched to a gene: 5. Germline V gives CDR1 SEHNR, CDR2 FQNEAQ (reference sequence). CDR3 DNA: TGTGCCAGCAGCTGGGACAGAAATCCCTACGAGCAGTACTTC. It translates to CASSWDRNPYEQYF. The complete variable domain, with remaining parts taken from reference TRBV7-9 and TRBJ2-7, reads DTGVSQNPRHKITKRGQNVTFRCDPISEHNRLYWYRQTLGQGPEFLTYFQNEAQLEKSRLLSDRFSAERPKGSFSTLEIQRTEQGDSAMYLCASSWDRNPYEQYFGPGTRLTVT.

V is TRBV5-5 and J is TRBJ2-5, with TRBD2 as a possible D gene (5 bases). There are 13 residues in the CDR3. The V end lost 4 bases, the J end lost 5 bases, and 12 bases lay between the germline ends. The V gene's germline CDR1 is SGHKS and CDR2 YYEKEE (reference sequence). The DNA of the CDR3 is TGTGCCAGCAGCCAAGCGGTTCCGGAGACCCAGTACTTC. Translated: CASSQAVPETQYF. Supplemented by reference TRBV5-5 and TRBJ2-5, the full variable domain reads DAGVTQSPTHLIKTRGQQVTLRCSPISGHKSVSWYQQVLGQGPQFIFQYYEKEERGRGNFPDRFSARQFPNYSSELNVNALLLGDSALYLCASSQAVPETQYFGPGTRLLVL.

This clone was recorded once. V and J are TRBV18 and TRBJ2-3, with D possibly TRBD2 on 5 matching bases. CDR3 length equals 13 residues. CDR1 KGHSH and CDR2 LQKENI come from the germline V gene. Trimming shortened V by 3 bases and J by 3 bases, and 7 bases separated the two germline ends. CDR3 nucleotides: TGTGCCAGCTCACCCCGCGGGACAGATACGCAGTATTTT. Translation: CASSPRGTDTQYF.

The chain employs TRBV6-5 and TRBJ2-1, with 10 bases lining up with TRBD1. Per the germline V gene, CDR1 is MNHEY and CDR2 is SVGAGI. The CDR3 has 14 residues. The V segment lost 6 bases and the J segment 7 bases; nucleotides outside the gene matches: 6. DNA of the CDR3: TGTGCCAGCAGGAACGTGGACAGGGGGAATGAGCAGTTCTTC. Translation: CASRNVDRGNEQFF.

The chain links TRBV4-3 to TRBJ1-1; unclear D gene. The V end lost 0 bases, the J end lost 7 bases, and 15 bases lay between the germline ends. The germline V gene encodes CDR1 LGHNA and CDR2 YSLEER. The CDR3 runs 15 residues. The chain's CDR3 is CASSQDPSQALEAFF. The CDR3 bases are TGCGCCAGCAGCCAAGATCCGTCGCAGGCCCTTGAAGCTTTCTTT.

The chain employs TRBV12-3 or TRBV12-4 and TRBJ2-1, with 10 bases fitting TRBD1. The J segment lost 8 bases and the V segment lost 6 bases, leaving 4 bases of the junction unmatched. CDR3 length: 13 residues. This chain's CDR3 is CASRRQGAYEQFF. The CDR3 bases are TGTGCCAGCAGGAGACAGGGGGCCTATGAGCAGTTCTTC.

This rearrangement joins TRBV7-9 to TRBJ2-5; 7 nucleotides line up with TRBD1. J was trimmed by 1 base and V by 5 bases; bases with no gene match: 4. Germline CDR1 SEHNR, CDR2 FQNEAQ (reference sequence). CDR3 length: 14 residues. CDR3 protein: CASSIDRVQETQYF. CDR3 nucleotides: TGTGCCAGCAGCATCGACAGGGTCCAAGAGACCCAGTACTTC.

The chain combines TRBV19 with TRBJ2-1, with TRBD1 matching over 9 bases. The CDR3 length is 13 residues. V gave up 5 bases and J gave up 8 bases; unmatched junction bases: 4. Germline lookup yields CDR1 LNHDA and CDR2 SQIVND (reference sequence). The CDR3 sequence: CASSGWTGDEQFF. In DNA form, the CDR3 reads TGTGCCAGTAGTGGGTGGACAGGGGATGAGCAGTTCTTC.

The chain recombines TRBV4-2 with TRBJ1-1, with 11 bases that match TRBD1. CDR3 length: 15 residues. Germline V gene data show CDR1 as LGHNA and CDR2 as YNFKEQ. Germline trimming cut 0 bases from V and 10 bases from J; bases unmatched to any gene: 7. The CDR3 region is CASSQDLDRGRSAFF. The CDR3, as DNA: TGTGCCAGCAGCCAAGACCTGGACAGGGGGCGCTCAGCTTTCTTT.

In DNA form, the CDR3 reads TGTGCCAGCAGCTTAGTTGGGGACAGAACCTACGAGCAGTACTTC. Its translation: CASSLVGDRTYEQYF. The chain carries TRBV11-2 and TRBJ2-7; 7 nucleotides match TRBD1. Germline CDR1 SGHAT, CDR2 FQNNGV. The CDR3 runs to 15 residues. J was trimmed by 2 bases and V by 1 base; bases with no gene match: 5.

The rearrangement joins TRBV28 to TRBJ2-7; 7 bases align to TRBD2. The length of the CDR3 is 14 residues. CDR1 and CDR2 from the germline V gene are MDHEN and SYDVKM. After removal of 6 bases from V and 2 bases from J, the junction contained 7 bases not matched to a gene. CDR3 protein: CASSRERGAYEQYF. CDR3 bases: TGTGCCAGCAGCCGGGAGCGGGGTGCCTACGAGCAGTACTTC.

CDR3 in DNA: TGTGCCAGCAGTCCGGGACAGGGCTACGAGCAGTACTTC. Amino acid sequence: CASSPGQGYEQYF. The gene calls are TRBV11-3 and TRBJ2-7, with 9 bases fitting TRBD1. CDR1 is SGHNT, CDR2 YENEEA, per germline. The CDR3 totals 13 residues. V gave up 6 bases and J gave up 3 bases; unmatched junction bases: 3.

The chain uses TRBV5-5 and TRBJ2-1, with 14 bases fitting TRBD2. Germline CDR1 reads SGHKS; CDR2 reads YYEKEE (reference sequence). This CDR3 spans 13 amino acids. V dropped 7 bases and J dropped 10; count of bases not matched to a gene: 4. The CDR3 reads CASSGLAGEEQFF. The CDR3 DNA is TGTGCCAGCTCGGGACTAGCGGGAGAGGAGCAGTTCTTC.

The V and J genes are TRBV5-1 and TRBJ2-1, with D possibly being TRBD1 (6 bases). The length of the CDR3 is 15 residues. The V end was cut by 0 bases, the J end by 6 bases, with 13 bases between. CDR1 and CDR2 (germline): SGHRS, YFSETQ. The CDR3: CASSLAAGAVNEQFF. CDR3 nucleotides: TGCGCCAGCAGCTTGGCTGCAGGGGCGGTCAATGAGCAGTTCTTC.

The V gene is TRBV11-2, the J gene TRBJ2-5; 7 nucleotides line up with TRBD2. Per the germline V gene, CDR1 is SGHAT and CDR2 is FQNNGV. Trimming removed 6 bases from V and 4 bases from J; junction bases left unmatched: 14. This CDR3 has 16 residues. CDR3: CASRMKAGRASETQYF. DNA of the CDR3: TGTGCCAGCAGGATGAAGGCGGGGAGGGCGTCAGAGACCCAGTACTTC.

This clone was seen a single time. V and J are TRBV7-5 and TRBJ2-7; the table's D call TRBD1 went unverified against the DNA. TRBV7-5 is a documented pseudogene. The CDR3 covers 17 residues. CDR3 DNA sequence: TGTGCCAGAAGGTCTCCCGTCTACGGACAGGGGGCCTCCGAGCAGTACTTC. Its translation: CARRSPVYGQGASEQYF.

The rearrangement links TRBV5-4 to TRBJ1-6, with 10 nucleotides matching TRBD1. The CDR3 consists of 15 residues. CDR1 and CDR2 (germline): SGHNT, YYREEE (reference sequence). Trimming cost V 2 bases and J 5 bases; bases outside gene matches: 1. The CDR3 coding sequence is TGTGCCAGCAGCTTCGGACAGGGGGATAATTCACCCCTCCACTTT. Its translation is CASSFGQGDNSPLHF.

This rearrangement joins TRBV7-9 to TRBJ1-4; TRBD1 matches 7 bases. J lost 5 bases, V lost 4 bases, and 7 bases had no gene match. The CDR3 is 15 amino acids. Germline CDR1 SEHNR, CDR2 FQNEAQ (reference sequence). The CDR3, as DNA: TGTGCCAGCAGCTCCTGGGGACAGCTGAATGAAAAACTGTTTTTT. Its translation: CASSSWGQLNEKLFF.

This clone was seen a single time. The chain couples TRBV28 to TRBJ1-1; the D gene is possibly TRBD1 (5 bases). V was trimmed by 5 bases and J by 3 bases, leaving 16 bases between them. Germline assignment: CDR1 MDHEN and CDR2 SYDVKM. The CDR3 is made up of 15 amino acids. For the CDR3, the DNA is TGTGCCAGCAGTCTCCGGGATCGGGGGGACACTGAAGCTTTCTTT. This encodes CASSLRDRGDTEAFF.

This chain joins TRBV29-1 and TRBJ1-5; D not resolved. The CDR3 length is 13 residues. Germline V gives CDR1 SQVTM, CDR2 ANQGSEA. Trimming pared 3 bases from V and 3 bases from J, leaving 9 bases between. CDR3 in DNA: TGCAGCGTTGACACGGAGCTCAATCAGCCCCAGCATTTT. Its translation is CSVDTELNQPQHF.

The rearrangement links TRBV30 to TRBJ1-5; possibly TRBD1 for D (6 bases). Per the germline V gene, CDR1 is GTSNPN and CDR2 is SVGIG (reference sequence). This CDR3 comprises 14 residues. Trimming left V 4 bases short and J 6 bases short, with 16 bases between. The CDR3, as DNA: TGTGCCTGGACCACAGGGAATGTCCGTCAGCCCCAGCATTTT. It specifies CAWTTGNVRQPQHF.